Below, one T cell receptor beta chain is given with its context. Its specificity is unknown. With V trimmed by 0 bases and J by 5 bases, 7 bases remained unmatched. Germline values: CDR1 SGDLS, CDR2 YYNGEE. The CDR3 covers 16 residues. The table came from immunoSEQ multiplex PCR; TCRdb's copy has only in-frame clones and leaves some out. The sample has tens of thousands of clones; 80% to 90% are singletons. This entry comes from a study of OX40 agonist ivuxolimab in advanced cancers. About the study: Patients received ivuxolimab, an agonistic anti-OX40 (CD134) antibody. A diagnosis of hepatocellular carcinoma, melanoma, renal cell or head and neck cancer was present in dose-escalation patients. Allowance was made for prior anti-PD-1, anti-PD-L1 or anti-CTLA-4 therapy, and approximately 40% had some. Whole-study findings and limits: It was not determined which antigens were specifically recognized by the peripheral T cells that had undergone clonal expansion.

The sequence was obtained from an adult with an advanced solid tumor such as melanoma, head and neck, liver or kidney cancer. The sequences come from CD4+ or CD8+ T cells sorted from blood, collected in a trial of the OX40 agonist ivuxolimab. J is TRBJ1-4 and V is TRBV9, with 7 bases matching TRBD1. The CDR3 sequence is CASSVASATGNEKLFF. The CDR3 DNA sequence: TGTGCCAGCAGCGTAGCTTCGGCGACAGGGAATGAAAAACTGTTTTTT.